The clone carrying this T cell receptor (beta chain) was seen a handful of times. Its antigen is unknown. Each CDR3 protein is one row after TCRdb ran MiXCR on the reads. The data hold 63,000 or so distinct CDR3 sequences, with about 48% observed a single time. The data are from a study of type 1 regulatory T cells. Study-level background: T-allo10 is a Tr1-enriched, alloantigen-specific CD4 T cell product made in vitro. Study-level points and caveats: Compared with non-type 1 regulatory T cells, type 1 regulatory T cells showed a more restricted TCR repertoire.

V shed 9 bases and J shed 11 bases, with 13 bases lying between them. The CDR3 loop spans 11 amino acids. From germline, CDR1 is LNHDA and CDR2 SQIVND (reference sequence). The receptor's source is a human donor in good health. Sequencing was done on a sample of cultured non-Tr1 T cells, either the whole culture or a sorted T cell fraction (not recorded which). The gene calls are TRBV19 and TRBJ2-2, with unresolved D. CDR3 nucleotides: TGTGCCAGCAATAAGCTCGACGAGCTGTTTTTT. Its protein is CASNKLDELFF.